This TCR beta chain was profiled in a study of read filtering for tumor transcriptome and immune sequencing. For the study at large: Mean patient age was roughly 66 years, range about 47 to 85; around 17 male, some 14 female. Whole-transcriptome libraries were prepared after DNase treatment.

At the time of active disease, bone marrow was collected from every patient. The library was built from roughly 400 ng RNA with molecular barcoded adaptors for alpha/delta and beta/gamma chains. TCRdb itself ran the reads through MiXCR, one entry per CDR3 protein. The data contain roughly 41,000 distinct CDR3 sequences, around 15% of them singletons. Sequenced material: a population of CD138-negative cells sorted from bone marrow. This clonotype was sampled from a donor aged 40 or older with multiple myeloma.

Written as DNA, the CDR3 is TGTGCCAGCAGTCTAGATCCGAGATCCCACAATGAGCAGTTCTTC. Residues: CASSLDPRSHNEQFF. The chain carries TRBV28 and TRBJ2-1, with D uncertain. The V gene's germline CDR1 is MDHEN and CDR2 SYDVKM. This CDR3 is built from 15 residues. Trimming cost V 5 bases and J 5 bases, with 16 bases left between them.